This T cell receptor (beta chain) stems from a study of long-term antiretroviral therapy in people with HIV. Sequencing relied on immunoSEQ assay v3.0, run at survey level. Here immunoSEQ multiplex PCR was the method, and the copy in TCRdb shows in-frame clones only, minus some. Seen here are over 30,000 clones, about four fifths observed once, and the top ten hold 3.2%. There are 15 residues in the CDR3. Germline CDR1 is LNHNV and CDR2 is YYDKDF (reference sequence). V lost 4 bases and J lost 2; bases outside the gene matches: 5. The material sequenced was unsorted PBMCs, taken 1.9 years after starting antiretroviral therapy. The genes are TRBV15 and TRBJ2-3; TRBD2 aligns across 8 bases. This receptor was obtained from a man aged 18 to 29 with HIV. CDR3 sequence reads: CATSNPSGSTDTQYF. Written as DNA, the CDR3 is TGTGCCACCAGCAACCCTAGCGGGTCCACAGATACGCAGTATTTT.